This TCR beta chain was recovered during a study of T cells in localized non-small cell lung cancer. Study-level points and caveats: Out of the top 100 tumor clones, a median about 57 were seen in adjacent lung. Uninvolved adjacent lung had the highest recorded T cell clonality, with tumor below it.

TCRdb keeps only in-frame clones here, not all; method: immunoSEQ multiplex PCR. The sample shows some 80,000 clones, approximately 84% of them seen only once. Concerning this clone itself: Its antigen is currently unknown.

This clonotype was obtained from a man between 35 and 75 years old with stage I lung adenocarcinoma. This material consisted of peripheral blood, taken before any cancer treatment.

The CDR3 protein is CSVGGVNQPQHF. In nucleotides, the CDR3 is TGCAGCGTTGGAGGGGTCAATCAGCCCCAGCATTTT. This chain links TRBV29-1 with TRBJ1-5, with TRBD1 as a possible D gene (5 bases). V gave up 4 bases and J gave up 3 bases, with 7 bases separating them. CDR1 is SQVTM and CDR2 is ANQGSEA in the germline V gene. The CDR3 sequence is 12 residues long.